This T cell receptor beta chain originates from a study of CD8 T cells in Susac syndrome. CDR3 length equals 16 residues. Germline CDR1 is LGHNA and CDR2 is YSLEER. V lost 0 bases to trimming and J lost 0 bases, with 9 bases between them. Study findings and constraints: Clonal expansion did not appear in Susac syndrome CD4+ T cell repertoires.

Remarks on this clonotype: Its antigen is as yet unknown.

The authors reverse transcribed roughly 0.5 to 1 ug RNA with random hexamers. TCRdb re-derived calls from the immunoSEQ multiplex PCR reads in MiXCR, one entry per CDR3 protein. The sample shows 71,000 or so distinct CDR3 sequences, roughly 93% of them seen only once. The chain couples TRBV4-3 to TRBJ1-5; D not resolved. The source of this sequence is a human donor with Susac syndrome. The sequenced sample consisted of CD4+ T cells from PBMCs. For the CDR3, the DNA is TGCGCCAGCAGCCAAGATAGGAGATATAGCAATCAGCCCCAGCATTTT. This encodes CASSQDRRYSNQPQHF.